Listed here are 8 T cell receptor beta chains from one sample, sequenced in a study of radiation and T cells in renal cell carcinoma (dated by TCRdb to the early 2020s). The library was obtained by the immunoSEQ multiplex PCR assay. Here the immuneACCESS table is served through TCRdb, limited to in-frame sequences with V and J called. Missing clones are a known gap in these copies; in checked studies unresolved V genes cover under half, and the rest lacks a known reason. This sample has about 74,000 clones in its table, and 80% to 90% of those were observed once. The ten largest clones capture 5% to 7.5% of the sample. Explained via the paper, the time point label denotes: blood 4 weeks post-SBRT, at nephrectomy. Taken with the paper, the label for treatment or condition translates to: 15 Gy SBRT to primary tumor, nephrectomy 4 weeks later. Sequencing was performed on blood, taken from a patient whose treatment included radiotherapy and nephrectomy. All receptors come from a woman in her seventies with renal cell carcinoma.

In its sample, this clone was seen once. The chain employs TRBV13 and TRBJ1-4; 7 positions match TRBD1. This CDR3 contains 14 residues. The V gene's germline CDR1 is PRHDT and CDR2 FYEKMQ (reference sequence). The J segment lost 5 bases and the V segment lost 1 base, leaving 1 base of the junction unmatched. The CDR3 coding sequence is TGTGCCAGCAGCTTAGACAGGGGAAATGAAAAACTGTTTTTT. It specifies CASSLDRGNEKLFF.

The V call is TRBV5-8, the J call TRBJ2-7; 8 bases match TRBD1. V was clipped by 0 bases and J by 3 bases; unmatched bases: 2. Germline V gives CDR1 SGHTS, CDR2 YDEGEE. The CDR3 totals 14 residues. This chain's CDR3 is CASSLDGQGYEQYF. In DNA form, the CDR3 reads TGTGCCAGCAGCTTGGATGGACAGGGCTACGAGCAGTACTTC.

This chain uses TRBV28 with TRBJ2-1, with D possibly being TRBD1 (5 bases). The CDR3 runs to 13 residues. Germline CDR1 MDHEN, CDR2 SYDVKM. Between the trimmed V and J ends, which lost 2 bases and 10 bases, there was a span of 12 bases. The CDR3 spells CASSLPGSREQFF. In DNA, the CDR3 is TGTGCCAGCAGTTTACCAGGGTCCCGGGAGCAGTTCTTC. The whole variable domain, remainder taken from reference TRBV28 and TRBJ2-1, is DVKVTQSSRYLVKRTGEKVFLECVQDMDHENMFWYRQDPGLGLRLIYFSYDVKMKEKGDIPEGYSVSREKKERFSLILESASTNQTSMYLCASSLPGSREQFFGPGTRLTVL.

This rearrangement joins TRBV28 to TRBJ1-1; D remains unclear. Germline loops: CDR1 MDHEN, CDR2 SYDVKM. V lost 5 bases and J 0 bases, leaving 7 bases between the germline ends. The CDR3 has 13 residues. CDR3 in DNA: TGTGCCAGCAGTCGAGGGCTGAACACTGAAGCTTTCTTT. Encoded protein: CASSRGLNTEAFF. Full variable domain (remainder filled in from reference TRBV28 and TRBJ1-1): DVKVTQSSRYLVKRTGEKVFLECVQDMDHENMFWYRQDPGLGLRLIYFSYDVKMKEKGDIPEGYSVSREKKERFSLILESASTNQTSMYLCASSRGLNTEAFFGQGTRLTVV.

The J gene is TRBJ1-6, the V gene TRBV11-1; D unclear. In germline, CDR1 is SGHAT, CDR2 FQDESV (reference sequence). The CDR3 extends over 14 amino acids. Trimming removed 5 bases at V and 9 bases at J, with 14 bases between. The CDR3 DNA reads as TGTGCCAGCAGCCTATCCAGTGTGGGTTCACCCCTCCACTTT. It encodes CASSLSSVGSPLHF.

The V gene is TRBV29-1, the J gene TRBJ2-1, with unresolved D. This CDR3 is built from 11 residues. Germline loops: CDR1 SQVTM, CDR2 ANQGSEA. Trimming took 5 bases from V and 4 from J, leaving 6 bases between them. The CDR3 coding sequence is TGCAGCGTTCGGAGATACAATGAGCAGTTCTTC. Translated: CSVRRYNEQFF.

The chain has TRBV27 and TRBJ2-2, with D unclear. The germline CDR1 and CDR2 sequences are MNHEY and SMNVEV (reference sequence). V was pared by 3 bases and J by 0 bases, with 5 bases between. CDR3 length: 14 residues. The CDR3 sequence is CASSFVTNTGELFF. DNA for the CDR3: TGTGCCAGCAGTTTCGTTACGAACACCGGGGAGCTGTTTTTT.

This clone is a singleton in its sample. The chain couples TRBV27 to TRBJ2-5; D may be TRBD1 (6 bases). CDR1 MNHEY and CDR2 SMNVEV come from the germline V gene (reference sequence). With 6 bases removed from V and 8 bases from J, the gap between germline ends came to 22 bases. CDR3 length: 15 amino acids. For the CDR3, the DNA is TGTGCCAGCAGCAATCCAGGGGTGTCAAGAGCTACCCAGTACTTC. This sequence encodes CASSNPGVSRATQYF.